The rows below give T cell receptor beta chains drawn from one sample of a study of patients and donors after allogeneic stem cell transplantation. TCRdb itself ran the RT-PCR reads through MiXCR, one entry per CDR3 protein. The sample holds about 23,000 distinct CDR3 sequences, 29% seen once. The sequenced sample consisted of blood, either unsorted or a sorted T cell fraction (not recorded which). The source of these receptors is a human donor who was either an allogeneic HSCT recipient or a stem cell or donor lymphocyte infusion donor (not recorded which). It is not recorded whose cells these are; they may come from a transplant donor. Both conserved end residues are part of each CDR3. Each record gives: V gene, clone size, D gene, J gene, CDR3 protein, CDR3 DNA. The D gene is left open where the match is weak. Where a row states a size, it is once, few, many or the class of an expanded clone; other rows omit it.

>TRBV12-3/TRBV12-4|medium-sized|-|TRBJ1-2
CASSRSGVYGYTF
TGTGCCAGCAGTCGCTCCGGGGTATATGGCTACACCTTC
>TRBV10-3|few|-|TRBJ2-5
CAISLSDQETQYF
TGTGCCATCAGTCTGAGCGACCAAGAGACCCAGTACTTC
>TRBV6-2/TRBV6-3|-|-|TRBJ2-5
CASSFLRQYQETQYF
TGTGCCAGCAGTTTCTTGCGACAGTACCAAGAGACCCAGTACTTC
>TRBV2|-|TRBD1|TRBJ2-3
CASGPGTGTDTQYF
TGTGCCAGCGGACCAGGGACAGGCACAGATACGCAGTATTTT
>TRBV6-5|few|-|TRBJ1-1
CASSRGLHTEAFF
TGTGCCAGCAGCCGGGGCTTGCACACTGAAGCTTTCTTT
>TRBV9|-|-|TRBJ2-2
CASSVETPGAGELFF
TGTGCCAGCAGCGTAGAGACTCCGGGCGCCGGGGAGCTGTTTTTT
>TRBV6-2/TRBV6-3|many|-|TRBJ2-5
CASSYSLPQETQYF
TGTGCCAGCAGTTACTCGTTGCCACAAGAGACCCAGTACTTC
>TRBV7-2|-|-|TRBJ1-3
CASSLGGLGNTIYF
TGTGCCAGCAGCTTAGGCGGCCTGGGAAACACCATATATTTT
>TRBV2|-|-|TRBJ1-1
CASSINRDYTEAFF
TGTGCCAGCAGTATTAACAGGGACTACACTGAAGCTTTCTTT
>TRBV6-2/TRBV6-3|-|-|TRBJ1-2
CASSYDGYGYTF
TGTGCCAGCAGTTACGATGGATATGGCTACACCTTC
>TRBV7-2|-|TRBD1|TRBJ1-2
CASSLETGVHGYTF
TGTGCCAGCAGCTTAGAGACAGGGGTGCATGGCTACACCTTC
>TRBV4-3|-|-|TRBJ1-6
CASSQQGRTNSPLHF
TGCGCCAGCAGCCAGCAAGGCAGGACCAATTCACCCCTCCACTTT
>TRBV5-1|-|-|TRBJ1-1
CASRSQGSEAFF
TGCGCCAGCAGATCACAGGGTTCTGAAGCTTTCTTT
>TRBV6-2/TRBV6-3|-|-|TRBJ1-6
CASSLGGSNSPLHF
TGTGCCAGCAGTTTGGGGGGGTCCAATTCACCCCTCCACTTT
>TRBV20-1|few|-|TRBJ1-6
CSARDGSSYNSPLHF
TGCAGTGCTAGAGATGGGAGCTCCTATAATTCACCCCTCCACTTT
>TRBV7-9|few|-|TRBJ2-3
CASSPGPYF
TGTGCCAGCAGCCCGGGCCCGTATTTT